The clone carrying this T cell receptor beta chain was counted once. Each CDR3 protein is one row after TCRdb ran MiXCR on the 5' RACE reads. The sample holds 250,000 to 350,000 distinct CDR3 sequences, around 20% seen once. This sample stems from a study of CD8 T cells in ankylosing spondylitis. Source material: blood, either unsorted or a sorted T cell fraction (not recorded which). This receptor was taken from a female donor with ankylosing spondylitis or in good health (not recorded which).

In nucleotides, the CDR3 is TGCGCCAGCAGCCAAGCTCCTAGCGGGAGTGAGACCCAGTACTTC. It yields the protein CASSQAPSGSETQYF. This rearrangement joins TRBV4-3 to TRBJ2-5, with 10 bases fitting TRBD2. J lost 5 bases, V lost 1 base, and 4 bases had no gene match. Germline V gene sequence: CDR1 LGHNA, CDR2 YSLEER. The CDR3 extends over 15 amino acids.